These T cell receptor beta chains were read from a single sample in a study of T cell changes during pregnancy in multiple sclerosis. TCRdb's copy holds only in-frame clones and misses some; the assay was immunoSEQ multiplex PCR. Of around 62,000 clones detected, about nine tenths appear once; the ten largest clones hold roughly 2.2%. Material: peripheral blood, obtained in the second trimester of pregnancy. Source of these receptors: a female donor in good health, enrolled as a control in a pregnancy study. CDR3s include the opening cysteine and the closing phenylalanine or tryptophan. The D gene is left open where the match is weak. Clone size, where shown, is once, few, many, or a class for clones that have expanded.

v_gene: TRBV27; j_gene: TRBJ1-1; d_gene: TRBD1; abundance: .; len: 13; CDR3nt: TGTGCCAGCAGGGGGACAGGGGGCCCTGAAGCTTTCTTT; CDR3aa: CASRGTGGPEAFF
v_gene: TRBV29-1; j_gene: TRBJ1-1; d_gene: .; abundance: .; len: 11; CDR3nt: TGCAGCCCCACACTGAACACTGAAGCTTTCTTT; CDR3aa: CSPTLNTEAFF
v_gene: TRBV27; j_gene: TRBJ2-5; d_gene: TRBD2; abundance: .; len: 16; CDR3nt: TGTGCCAGCAGAGTTCTTACTAGCGGGGGAAGGGAGACCCAGTACTTC; CDR3aa: CASRVLTSGGRETQYF
v_gene: TRBV6-6; j_gene: TRBJ1-1; d_gene: TRBD1; abundance: few; len: 16; CDR3nt: TGTGCCAGCAGACACCGTCCGGGACAGGGGGGCACTGAAGCTTTCTTT; CDR3aa: CASRHRPGQGGTEAFF
v_gene: TRBV6-5; j_gene: TRBJ1-1; d_gene: .; abundance: once; len: 13; CDR3nt: TGTGCCAGCAGTTACGGACAGAACACTGAAGCTTTCTTT; CDR3aa: CASSYGQNTEAFF
v_gene: TRBV29-1; j_gene: TRBJ2-5; d_gene: .; abundance: .; len: 12; CDR3nt: TGCAGCTTGAGGGCAGCAAAAGAGACCCAGTACTTC; CDR3aa: CSLRAAKETQYF
v_gene: TRBV28; j_gene: TRBJ2-2; d_gene: .; abundance: once; len: 19; CDR3nt: TGTGCCAGCAGTTTATCCCTCCGTGAAGGGGTAATGAAAACCGGGGAGCTGTTTTTT; CDR3aa: CASSLSLREGVMKTGELFF
v_gene: TRBV11-3; j_gene: TRBJ2-5; d_gene: TRBD1; abundance: .; len: 14; CDR3nt: TGTGCCAGCAGCCCAGGACAGGGGGGAGAGACCCAGTACTTC; CDR3aa: CASSPGQGGETQYF
v_gene: TRBV7-8; j_gene: TRBJ1-5; d_gene: .; abundance: .; len: 14; CDR3nt: TGTGCCAGCAGCACTGACGGGGGGAATCAGCCCCAGCATTTT; CDR3aa: CASSTDGGNQPQHF
v_gene: TRBV5-6; j_gene: TRBJ2-7; d_gene: TRBD2; abundance: .; len: 16; CDR3nt: TGTGCCAGCAGCCAGGGGCCGGGGGGGCTCGGGGACGAGCAGTACTTC; CDR3aa: CASSQGPGGLGDEQYF
v_gene: TRBV12-5; j_gene: TRBJ2-2; d_gene: .; abundance: .; len: 16; CDR3nt: TGTGCTAGTGGTTTAATCCAGGGGCCCAGCACCGGGGAGCTGTTTTTT; CDR3aa: CASGLIQGPSTGELFF
v_gene: TRBV4-1; j_gene: TRBJ2-2; d_gene: .; abundance: .; len: 13; CDR3nt: TGCGCCAGCAGCCCCTTAGGAGTCGGGGAGCTGTTTTTT; CDR3aa: CASSPLGVGELFF
v_gene: TRBV15; j_gene: TRBJ2-7; d_gene: TRBD2; abundance: once; len: 16; CDR3nt: TGTGCCACCAGCCCTAGCGGGTCGAGGATCTACTACGAGCAGTACTTC; CDR3aa: CATSPSGSRIYYEQYF
v_gene: TRBV14; j_gene: TRBJ1-1; d_gene: .; abundance: many; len: 13; CDR3nt: TGTGCCAGCAGCCTACAGGGGAACACTGAAGCTTTCTTT; CDR3aa: CASSLQGNTEAFF
v_gene: TRBV6-1; j_gene: TRBJ1-5; d_gene: .; abundance: .; len: 14; CDR3nt: TGTGCCAGCAGTGAAGGCGGAGAGTATCAGCCCCAGCATTTT; CDR3aa: CASSEGGEYQPQHF
v_gene: TRBV7-2; j_gene: TRBJ2-3; d_gene: .; abundance: .; len: 14; CDR3nt: TGTGCCAGCAGCACTCGACCTCGGGGAGATACGCAGTATTTT; CDR3aa: CASSTRPRGDTQYF
v_gene: TRBV27; j_gene: TRBJ1-2; d_gene: .; abundance: .; len: 13; CDR3nt: TGTGCCAGCAGTTTAGACAGCTATTATGGCTACACCTTC; CDR3aa: CASSLDSYYGYTF
v_gene: TRBV30; j_gene: TRBJ2-7; d_gene: .; abundance: .; len: 13; CDR3nt: TGTGCCTGGAGTCCACCAACGGCCTACGAGCAGTACTTC; CDR3aa: CAWSPPTAYEQYF
v_gene: TRBV7-7; j_gene: TRBJ2-5; d_gene: .; abundance: once; len: 16; CDR3nt: TGTGCTAGCAGCTTAGGAGCCGGGGTCCCACAAGAGACCCAGTACTTC; CDR3aa: CASSLGAGVPQETQYF
v_gene: TRBV28; j_gene: TRBJ1-5; d_gene: .; abundance: .; len: 13; CDR3nt: TGTGCCAGCAGCCCGTCTACGGTTCAGCCCCAGCATTTT; CDR3aa: CASSPSTVQPQHF
v_gene: TRBV27; j_gene: TRBJ2-7; d_gene: .; abundance: .; len: 13; CDR3nt: TGTGCCAGCTGCGACAGTTCTGACTACGAGCAGTACTTC; CDR3aa: CASCDSSDYEQYF
v_gene: TRBV2; j_gene: TRBJ1-2; d_gene: .; abundance: .; len: 14; CDR3nt: TGTGCCAGCAGGAAAGGACAGTCGGTCTATGGCTACACCTTC; CDR3aa: CASRKGQSVYGYTF
v_gene: TRBV5-1; j_gene: TRBJ2-7; d_gene: TRBD1; abundance: .; len: 15; CDR3nt: TGCGCCAGCAGCGGAGGACAGGGGAGCTCCTACGAGCAGTACTTC; CDR3aa: CASSGGQGSSYEQYF
v_gene: TRBV2; j_gene: TRBJ2-1; d_gene: TRBD1; abundance: .; len: 11; CDR3nt: TGTGCCAGCATGGGGGGGGGACAGGGTTTCTTC; CDR3aa: CASMGGGQGFF
v_gene: TRBV7-8; j_gene: TRBJ1-4; d_gene: .; abundance: once; len: 15; CDR3nt: TGTGCCAGCAGCTCGCCCCCGAGCGGCAATGAAAAACTGTTTTTT; CDR3aa: CASSSPPSGNEKLFF
v_gene: TRBV14; j_gene: TRBJ1-2; d_gene: .; abundance: .; len: 14; CDR3nt: TGTGCCAGCAGCCAAGAGTGGGGCTATGAGGGCTACACCTTC; CDR3aa: CASSQEWGYEGYTF
v_gene: TRBV12-1; j_gene: TRBJ2-7; d_gene: .; abundance: .; len: 16; CDR3nt: TGTGCCAGCAGCGACGATGGGGACACGGCAGGGTACGAGCAGTACTTC; CDR3aa: CASSDDGDTAGYEQYF
v_gene: TRBV11-3; j_gene: TRBJ2-1; d_gene: .; abundance: .; len: 12; CDR3nt: TGTGCCAGCAGCTTAGATCATAATGAGCAGTTCTTC; CDR3aa: CASSLDHNEQFF
v_gene: TRBV18; j_gene: TRBJ2-3; d_gene: .; abundance: .; len: 12; CDR3nt: TGTGCCAGCTCACCACAGAGAGATACGCAGTATTTT; CDR3aa: CASSPQRDTQYF
v_gene: TRBV9; j_gene: TRBJ1-2; d_gene: .; abundance: .; len: 13; CDR3nt: TGTGCCAGCAGCACCGGACAGTTCTATGGCTACACCTTC; CDR3aa: CASSTGQFYGYTF
v_gene: TRBV2; j_gene: TRBJ1-4; d_gene: TRBD1; abundance: .; len: 14; CDR3nt: TGTGCCAGCACCGTGGACAGGGGGAATGAAAAACTGTTTTTT; CDR3aa: CASTVDRGNEKLFF
v_gene: TRBV6-5; j_gene: TRBJ2-2; d_gene: .; abundance: .; len: 15; CDR3nt: TGTGCCAGCAGTTACTCCCAGGGTATCGGCGGGGAGCTGTTTTTT; CDR3aa: CASSYSQGIGGELFF
v_gene: TRBV28; j_gene: TRBJ2-6; d_gene: .; abundance: .; len: 15; CDR3nt: TGTGCCAGCAGTTTCCAGGGCACTGGGGCCAACGTCCTGACTTTC; CDR3aa: CASSFQGTGANVLTF
v_gene: TRBV7-9; j_gene: TRBJ2-2; d_gene: .; abundance: .; len: 15; CDR3nt: TGTGCCAGCATCCTAGGACAGCCCGATGCCGGGGAGCTGTTTTTT; CDR3aa: CASILGQPDAGELFF
v_gene: TRBV5-4; j_gene: TRBJ2-5; d_gene: TRBD2; abundance: .; len: 15; CDR3nt: TGTGCCAGCGGAAGGAGCGGGGGGCCTCAAGAGACCCAGTACTTC; CDR3aa: CASGRSGGPQETQYF
v_gene: TRBV5-1; j_gene: TRBJ1-2; d_gene: .; abundance: .; len: 13; CDR3nt: TGCGCCAGCAGCTATGACACGAACTATGGCTACACCTTC; CDR3aa: CASSYDTNYGYTF
v_gene: TRBV7-3; j_gene: TRBJ2-7; d_gene: .; abundance: .; len: 13; CDR3nt: TGTGCCAGCAGCTTACTTGGGGCCGCCGAGCAGTACTTC; CDR3aa: CASSLLGAAEQYF
v_gene: TRBV5-1; j_gene: TRBJ2-1; d_gene: TRBD2; abundance: once; len: 15; CDR3nt: TGCGCCAGCAGCCGTGGGACTAGCGACAGGAATGAGCAGTTCTTC; CDR3aa: CASSRGTSDRNEQFF
v_gene: TRBV10-3; j_gene: TRBJ1-2; d_gene: TRBD1; abundance: .; len: 14; CDR3nt: TGTGCCATCAACCTTTCAACAGGGGAGTATGGCTACACCTTC; CDR3aa: CAINLSTGEYGYTF
v_gene: TRBV5-1; j_gene: TRBJ1-2; d_gene: TRBD1; abundance: .; len: 18; CDR3nt: TGCGCCAGCAGCGAGACCGATGGGACAGCGAGTAGGGACTATGGCTACACCTTC; CDR3aa: CASSETDGTASRDYGYTF
v_gene: TRBV5-1; j_gene: TRBJ1-5; d_gene: TRBD1; abundance: .; len: 15; CDR3nt: TGCGCCAGCAGCTTGTCCGGCCAGGGGGGTCAGCCCCAGCATTTT; CDR3aa: CASSLSGQGGQPQHF
v_gene: TRBV4-1; j_gene: TRBJ1-1; d_gene: .; abundance: .; len: 15; CDR3nt: TGCGCCAGCAGCCAAGGTGGAGGGACGAACACTGAAGCTTTCTTT; CDR3aa: CASSQGGGTNTEAFF
v_gene: TRBV5-4; j_gene: TRBJ2-3; d_gene: .; abundance: .; len: 16; CDR3nt: TGTGCCAGCAGCTTGGGTAGATCCCCTAGCACAGATACGCAGTATTTT; CDR3aa: CASSLGRSPSTDTQYF
v_gene: TRBV5-1; j_gene: TRBJ1-3; d_gene: .; abundance: .; len: 17; CDR3nt: TGCGCCAGCAGCTGGGGGGGCCTTAGTGATCCTGGAAACACCATATATTTT; CDR3aa: CASSWGGLSDPGNTIYF
v_gene: TRBV5-8; j_gene: TRBJ1-1; d_gene: .; abundance: .; len: 15; CDR3nt: TGTGCCAGCAGCTTTTCGGGACTAGGATGGACTGAAGCTTTCTTT; CDR3aa: CASSFSGLGWTEAFF
v_gene: TRBV15; j_gene: TRBJ1-1; d_gene: .; abundance: .; len: 14; CDR3nt: TGTGCCACCAGCAGAGATACAGGGCGGACTGAAGCTTTCTTT; CDR3aa: CATSRDTGRTEAFF
v_gene: TRBV29-1; j_gene: TRBJ2-3; d_gene: TRBD2; abundance: .; len: 13; CDR3nt: TGCAGCGTTTTCGGCGGGAGGACAGATACGCAGTATTTT; CDR3aa: CSVFGGRTDTQYF
v_gene: TRBV6-1; j_gene: TRBJ1-2; d_gene: .; abundance: .; len: 13; CDR3nt: TGTGCCAGCAGTGAAGGTGGACTCTATGGCTACACCTTC; CDR3aa: CASSEGGLYGYTF
v_gene: TRBV28; j_gene: TRBJ2-7; d_gene: .; abundance: once; len: 17; CDR3nt: TGTGCCAGCAGTTTTTCGAGCAAGGGGTCCCTCCCCTACGAGCAGTACTTC; CDR3aa: CASSFSSKGSLPYEQYF
v_gene: TRBV9; j_gene: TRBJ2-3; d_gene: .; abundance: .; len: 17; CDR3nt: TGTGCCAGCAGCGTAGATGGAAGCGGCGGTCGCGCAGATACGCAGTATTTT; CDR3aa: CASSVDGSGGRADTQYF
v_gene: TRBV13; j_gene: TRBJ1-1; d_gene: .; abundance: .; len: 13; CDR3nt: TGTGCCAGCGGCTTGGGGGGGAACACTGAAGCTTTCTTT; CDR3aa: CASGLGGNTEAFF
v_gene: TRBV27; j_gene: TRBJ2-2; d_gene: .; abundance: few; len: 13; CDR3nt: TGTGCCAGCCGAGTTTTAGTTTCCGGGGAGCTGTTTTTT; CDR3aa: CASRVLVSGELFF
v_gene: TRBV30; j_gene: TRBJ1-1; d_gene: .; abundance: .; len: 13; CDR3nt: TGTGCCGTTAATCAGGGGTTTAACACTGAAGCTTTCTTT; CDR3aa: CAVNQGFNTEAFF